Reported below is one T cell receptor beta chain. The target of this receptor is not known. Base qualities are not recorded, but no much larger clone differs from it by a single base. This sample was taken from a study of blood T cell repertoires in COVID-19 (TCRdb year 2020). Broadly, across the study: Samples from collaborators originated in the United States, Italy and Spain and spanned both the acute and convalescent phases of COVID-19. The material from the prospective study consisted of cDNA or gDNA derived from T cells, B-cell-depleted T cells, or PBMCs. Subjects who had been exposed to COVID-19, were actively infected with it, or had recovered from it provided the deeply sampled blood TCRbeta repertoires that made up the dataset. The repertoires were made available in a free public database intended to serve as a resource for research on the immune response to SARS-CoV-2. Samples came from the ongoing ImmuneRACE study (first 160 participants) plus 1,254 subjects from 6 global collaborators. Sample metadata almost always included a de-identified subject ID, COVID-19 status, age in years and sex. HLA class I and class II types, where available, came from metadata supplied by the sample provider rather than from assay-based typing. Paper-wide results and their limitations: How much clinical and demographic metadata was included differed by source and by participant, and the metadata was provided uncurated.

The collaborating institutions used their own protocols to collect whole blood in K2EDTA tubes. For TCRbeta analysis, collaborators shipped samples as frozen whole blood, isolated PBMCs, or DNA extracted from either of those sample types. Taken from the germline V gene, the CDR1 and CDR2 loops are MGHRA and YSYEKL. Taken from cysteine to phenylalanine, the CDR3 has 15 residues. CDR3 DNA only is kept here, 45 bases in frame from base 1. Relative to germline, V is 1 base shorter and J is 2 bases shorter, with 10 bases between their ends. The immunoSEQ Assay, a bias-controlled multiplex PCR, was used to amplify TCRbeta CDR3 regions from genomic DNA. The paper's data handling went like this. The number of nucleated cells in each sample was estimated by amplification of reference gene primers within the assay. Sequence reads were collapsed and filtered to measure the absolute abundance of every unique TCRbeta CDR3 rearrangement. For each sample, productive Simpson clonality was calculated by taking the square root of Simpson's diversity index across productive rearrangements. Drawn from immuneACCESS, this table holds only the in-frame rearrangements with V and J called that TCRdb kept. Clones are partly lost; checked studies trace under half to an unresolved V gene and leave the rest unexplained. V, J and clone size derive from that table, while D and trimming were established from the DNA sequence. This sample holds 200,000 to 300,000 clones; roughly nine tenths were observed only once. The top ten hold around 3% of the sample.

The chain is assembled from TRBV4-1 and TRBJ2-3, with a tentative D gene TRBD1 over 5 matching bases. This TCR was sampled from a man between 18 and 29 years old with active or convalescent COVID-19. The sequencing sample was made of peripheral blood. The nucleotide sequence is TGCGCCAGCAGCCAAGGACAGCGTACCACAGATACGCAGTATTTT. This is translated as CASSQGQRTTDTQYF.